In its sample, the clone carrying this TCR beta chain was seen a few times. Its matching antigen is unknown. Per germline, CDR1 SGHRS and CDR2 YFSETQ. The V end was cut by 5 bases, the J end by 9 bases, with 18 bases between. This CDR3 is 14 amino acids long. These data are taken from a study of identical twins. The study, taken as a whole, reports: Twins showed weaker excess sharing in their beta out-of-frame sequences.

Using its own MiXCR run on the 5' RACE reads, TCRdb lists one record per CDR3 protein. The sample has 600,000 to 850,000 distinct CDR3 sequences; 18% are singletons. These data are also associated with another study on T cells expressing NK-cell markers.

The sequenced sample was PBMCs. This receptor was identified in a young woman in good health. The J gene is TRBJ2-1, the V gene TRBV5-1; possibly TRBD2 for D (5 bases). The CDR3 sequence is CASSRELDRGEQFF. The CDR3 DNA is TGCGCCAGCAGTCGAGAACTAGATCGGGGTGAGCAGTTCTTC.